This T cell receptor beta chain derives from a study of shared clonotypes between healthy human individuals (dated by TCRdb to the early 2020s). Background on the whole study: A couple of women and a few men aged 18 to 49 years were included in the cohort. For each donor, three plates each were used for CD4 naive and CD4 memory, two plates were used for CD8 naive, and one plate was used for CD8 memory. To increase sequencing depth and limit assay-specific biases, different laboratories used diverse techniques to prepare libraries and sequence TCR repertoires. The study deeply sequenced blood TCR repertoires of about 5 healthy adults to estimate repertoire size and the extent of clonotype sharing between individuals. Leukapheresis yielded between about 0.9 and 10 billion PBMCs per donor. Paper-wide results and their limitations: Incomplete sequencing was indicated by rarefaction of sorted-subset datasets, despite the large sequencing depth. Across a handful of donors, approximately 4.9% of naive CD4, approximately 3.6% of naive CD8, approximately 2.5% of memory CD4, and 0.4% to 0.45% of memory CD8 clonotypes were shared. Based on pairwise subsampling, the degree of clonotype sharing among donors was expected to be affected by sequencing depth. Compared with non-shared clonotypes, the clonotypes found in all four sorted-subset donors had higher generation probabilities. Because the study included only a small number of donors, the genetic and exposure-history diversity represented was limited. Naive subsets generally had larger estimated clonotype richness than memory subsets did. Sampling was restricted to blood, and TCR repertoires in tissues likely differ from the TCR repertoires found in blood.

Comments on this clone: The antigen it recognizes is unknown. No much larger clone exists at a distance of one base, and base qualities are not known.

Using the deep immunoSEQ assay, TCR CDR3 regions were amplified from genomic DNA by multiplex PCR. Extracted genomic DNA from each cell subset was distributed evenly across all wells of several immunoSEQ 96-well plates, and each plate was treated as a replicate. For sorted subsets, each replicate PCR was loaded with around 220 ng genomic DNA, equivalent to 25,000 to 35,000 T cell genomes. Purified libraries were measured with a Qubit 3.0 fluorometer, size-checked on a Bioanalyzer 2100, and measured again with the KAPA Library Quantification kit. Each immunoSEQ 96-well plate was sequenced on its own single-read 150-cycle Illumina NextSeq 550 flow cell. As for the authors' bioinformatics: Because the immunoSEQ output held only junctional sequences and lacked quality scores, the filtering could not match the filtering applied to full-length reads. To assign V/J genes and CDR3, sequences were annotated against IMGT germline references using PyIR, a Python wrapper for IgBLAST v1.9. Reads were removed for weak V/J assignments (E-value above 1e-6), missing CDR3, stop codons, out-of-frame junctions, or ambiguous translated residues. A V3J clonotype was defined by an identical inferred V gene, J gene, and CDR3 amino acid sequence. Percentage overlap between repertoires was computed as shared unique clonotypes divided by the size of the smaller repertoire. Richness of each repertoire was evaluated using RTK rarefaction, the Chao1 estimator, and Recon v2.1 estimates of unobserved clonotypes. OLGA was used to compute generation probabilities for all TCRbeta clonotypes that the gDNA method yielded from four donors. TCRdb limited this immuneACCESS table to in-frame rearrangements with V and J called. A share of clones is missing; checked studies link under half to unresolved V genes, and the rest is unexplained. Clone size and V and J calls were adopted from that table, with D and trimming inferred from the DNA. The sample table records approximately 2.1 million clones; approximately 93% of these occur just once. 0.39% of the sample belongs to the ten largest clones.

Donors were healthy HIV-negative adults with no recently reported acute infections or vaccinations. All donors were Caucasian adults living in Nashville, Tennessee, USA. Magnetic negative selection was used to enrich CD4+ T cells, after which naive cells were positively selected on CD45RA and the negative fraction became the memory subset. After blood collection by leukapheresis, PBMCs were isolated using Ficoll-Histopaque density gradient centrifugation and then cryopreserved in the vapor phase of liquid nitrogen. Analytical flow cytometry was used to check the purity and quantity of each magnetically sorted T cell population. Each sorted fraction had its genomic DNA isolated and then quantified by UV absorbance on a Nanodrop 2000c. The CDR3 goes from the cysteine to the phenylalanine over 12 residues. Only the CDR3 region is kept as DNA, spanning 36 bases read in frame from base 1. V is pared back by 5 bases and J by 3 bases, with 9 bases lying between the germline termini. From a lookup of the germline V gene (reference sequence), CDR1 and CDR2 are SGHNT and YYREEE.

The sequenced material came from naive CD4+ T cells from PBMCs. What the cell subset or site label conveys for this sample: CD45RA+ positively selected. Recombination connected TRBV5-4 to TRBJ2-7; the D segment may tentatively be TRBD1 or TRBD2, each giving 5 matched bases. The sequence derives from a man between 18 and 29 years old in good health. Some clones in this sample may be carry-over from other donors' samples. The encoded CDR3 is CASRGDGYEQYF. The sequenced DNA: TGTGCCAGCAGGGGGGACGGCTACGAGCAGTACTTC.